This T cell receptor beta chain was recovered during a study of blood T cell repertoires in COVID-19. Across the whole study: Acute and convalescent COVID-19 samples came from the United States, Italy and Spain. T cells, B-cell-depleted T cells, or PBMCs supplied cDNA or gDNA.

Germline CDR1 is SGHNT and CDR2 is YYREEE (reference sequence). This CDR3 is 16 amino acids long. Germline trimming cut 4 bases from V and 2 bases from J; bases unmatched to any gene: 8. Original methodology: Researchers report that nucleated cell counts were estimated from reference gene primer amplification. This table comes from immunoSEQ multiplex PCR, and its TCRdb copy is limited to in-frame clones, with some not included. V and J calls and clone size are given by that table; D and trimming were obtained from the DNA. The sample gives approximately 110,000 clones, 88% of which show up once; nearly 0.9% is in the top ten.

Sample: peripheral blood. The sequence derives from a woman aged 50 to 60 with active or convalescent COVID-19. This sequence joins TRBV5-4 and TRBJ2-3; the match to TRBD2 covers 9 bases. The CDR3: CASSLWSSGDTDTQYF. Here the CDR3 DNA reads TGTGCCAGCAGCCTATGGTCTAGCGGGGACACAGATACGCAGTATTTT.